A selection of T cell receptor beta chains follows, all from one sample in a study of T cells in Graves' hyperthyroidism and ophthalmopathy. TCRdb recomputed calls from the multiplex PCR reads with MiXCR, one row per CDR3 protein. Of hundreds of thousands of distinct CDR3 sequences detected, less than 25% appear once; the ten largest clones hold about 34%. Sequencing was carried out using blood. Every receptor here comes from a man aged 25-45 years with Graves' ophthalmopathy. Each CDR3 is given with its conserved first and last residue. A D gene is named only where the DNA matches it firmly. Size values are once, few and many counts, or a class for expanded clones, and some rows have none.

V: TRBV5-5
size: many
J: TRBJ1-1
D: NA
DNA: TGTGCCAGCAGCCGACGCCCAGGTAATGACGGAAGCAGTGAAGCTTTCTTT
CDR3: CASSRRPGNDGSSEAFF

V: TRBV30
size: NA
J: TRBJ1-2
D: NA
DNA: TGTGCCTGGTCACAGGGAAATGGCTACACCTTC
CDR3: CAWSQGNGYTF

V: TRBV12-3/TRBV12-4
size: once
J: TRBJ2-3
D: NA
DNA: TGTGCCAGCAGTTATGAGGGACGAAATACGCAGTATTTT
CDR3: CASSYEGRNTQYF

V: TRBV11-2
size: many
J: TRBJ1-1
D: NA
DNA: TGTGCCAGCAGCTTGTGGGACTTCGGCACTGAAGCTTTCTTT
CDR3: CASSLWDFGTEAFF

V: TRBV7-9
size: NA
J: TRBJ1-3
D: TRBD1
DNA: TGTGCCAGCAGCTTGACAGGGAGCTCTGGAAACACCATATATTTT
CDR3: CASSLTGSSGNTIYF

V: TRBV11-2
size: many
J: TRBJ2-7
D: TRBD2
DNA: TGTGCCAGCAGCCCCCGGGGAGCGGGAGGGTTCGAGCAGTACTTC
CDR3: CASSPRGAGGFEQYF

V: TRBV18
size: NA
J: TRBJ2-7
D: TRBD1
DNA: TGTGCCAGCTCACCAGCGACAGGGGGCCAGGGAGAGCAGTACTTC
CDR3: CASSPATGGQGEQYF

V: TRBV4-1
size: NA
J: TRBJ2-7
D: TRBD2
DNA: TGCGCCAGCAGCCAAGGGTCTAGCGGGAGGGCGTACGAGCAGTACTTC
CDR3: CASSQGSSGRAYEQYF

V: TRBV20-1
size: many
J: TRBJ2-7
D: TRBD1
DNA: TGCAGTGCGGATTCCCCTCGACAGGGTGCAACAAACGAGCAGTACTTC
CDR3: CSADSPRQGATNEQYF

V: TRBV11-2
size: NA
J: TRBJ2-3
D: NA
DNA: TGTGCCAGCAGCTTCGCTAGCCCAGATACGCAGTATTTT
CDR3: CASSFASPDTQYF

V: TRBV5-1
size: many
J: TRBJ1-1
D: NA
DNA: TGCGCCAGCAGCTTGGGTCCCCAGGACACTGAAGCTTTCTTT
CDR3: CASSLGPQDTEAFF

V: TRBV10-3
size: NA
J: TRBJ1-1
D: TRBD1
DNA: TGTGCCATCAGTGATCAGGACAGGGCATTTACTGAAGCTTTCTTT
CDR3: CAISDQDRAFTEAFF

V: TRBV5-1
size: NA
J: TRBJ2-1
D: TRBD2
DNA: TGCGCCAGCAGTACACTAGCGGGAGAGGGCAATGAGCAGTTCTTC
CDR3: CASSTLAGEGNEQFF

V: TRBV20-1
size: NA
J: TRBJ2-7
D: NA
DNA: TGCAGTGCTGAGCAAGAAGTGTCAAAGGACGATGAGCAGTACTTC
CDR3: CSAEQEVSKDDEQYF

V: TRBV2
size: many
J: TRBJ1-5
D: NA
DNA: TGTGCCAGCGTCGGGGGCATCAATCAGCCCCAGCATTTT
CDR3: CASVGGINQPQHF

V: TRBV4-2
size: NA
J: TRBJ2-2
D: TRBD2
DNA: TGTGCCAGCAGCCAAGATTTACTAGCGGCAGAGGCCGGGGAGCTGTTTTTT
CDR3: CASSQDLLAAEAGELFF

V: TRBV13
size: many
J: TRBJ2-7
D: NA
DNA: TGTGCCAGCAGATCCCCCGAGGGGGAGCAGTACTTC
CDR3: CASRSPEGEQYF

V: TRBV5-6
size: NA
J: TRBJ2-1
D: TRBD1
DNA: TGTGCCAGCAGCCCCCGACCGGGACAGGCTTACAATGAGCAGTTCTTC
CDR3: CASSPRPGQAYNEQFF

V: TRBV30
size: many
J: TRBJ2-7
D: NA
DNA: TGTGCCTGGACAGGGAGGAGAGGCGAGCAGTACTTC
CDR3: CAWTGRRGEQYF

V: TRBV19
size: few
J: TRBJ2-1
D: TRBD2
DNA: TGTGCCAGTAGTATAGGGCTAGCGGTATACAATGAGCAGTTCTTC
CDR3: CASSIGLAVYNEQFF

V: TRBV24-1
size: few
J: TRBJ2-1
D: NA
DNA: TGTGCCACCAGTGATTATCAGGGACGAGGCAATGAGCAGTTCTTC
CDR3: CATSDYQGRGNEQFF

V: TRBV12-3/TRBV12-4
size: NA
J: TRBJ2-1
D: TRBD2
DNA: TGTGCCAGCAGTCCCACATCGGGGGGTGAGCAGTTCTTC
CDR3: CASSPTSGGEQFF

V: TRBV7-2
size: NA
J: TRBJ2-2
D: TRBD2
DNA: TGTGCCAGCAGATTTAGCGGGAGGGTGAACACCGGGGAGCTGTTTTTT
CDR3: CASRFSGRVNTGELFF

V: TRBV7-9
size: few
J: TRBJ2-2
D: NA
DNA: TGTGCCAGCAGCTCCACAGAGGGTTCGACGAACACCGGGGAGCTGTTTTTT
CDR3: CASSSTEGSTNTGELFF

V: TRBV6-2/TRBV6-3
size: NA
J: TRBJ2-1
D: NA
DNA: TGTGCCAGCAGTTATTCAGTCTGGGATGAGCAGTTCTTC
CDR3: CASSYSVWDEQFF

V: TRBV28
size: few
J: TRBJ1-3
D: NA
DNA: TGTGCCAGCACCTCGGGGGACTCTGGAAACACCATATATTTT
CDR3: CASTSGDSGNTIYF

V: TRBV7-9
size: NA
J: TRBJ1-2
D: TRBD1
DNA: TGTGCCAGCAGCCCCCTTGACAGGGGTTACTATGGCTACACCTTC
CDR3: CASSPLDRGYYGYTF

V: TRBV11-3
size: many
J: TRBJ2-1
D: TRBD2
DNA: TGTGCCAGCAGCCGGGGGGGGCCAAAGGGGAACAATGAGCAGTTCTTC
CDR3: CASSRGGPKGNNEQFF

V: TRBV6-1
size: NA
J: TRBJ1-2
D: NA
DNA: TGTGCCAGCAGGAAGGGTCTGGACTATGGCTACACCTTC
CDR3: CASRKGLDYGYTF

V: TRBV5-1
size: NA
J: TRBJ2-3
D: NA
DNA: TGCGCCAGCAGCTTGGAGCAGCAAAGCACAGATACGCAGTATTTT
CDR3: CASSLEQQSTDTQYF

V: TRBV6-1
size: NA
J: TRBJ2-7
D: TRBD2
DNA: TGTGCCAGCAGTGCCACTAGCGGCCTACGGGAGCAGTACTTC
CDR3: CASSATSGLREQYF

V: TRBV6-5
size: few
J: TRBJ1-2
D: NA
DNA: TGTGCCAGCAGTTACGAACAGGATGGCTACACCTTC
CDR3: CASSYEQDGYTF

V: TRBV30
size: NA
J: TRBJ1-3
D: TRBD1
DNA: TGTGCCTGGAAGTTTGGGACAGCTGGAAACACCATATATTTT
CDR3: CAWKFGTAGNTIYF

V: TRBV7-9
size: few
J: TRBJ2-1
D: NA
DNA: TGTGCCAGCAGCGCACCGGCAGACAATGAGCAGTTCTTC
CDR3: CASSAPADNEQFF

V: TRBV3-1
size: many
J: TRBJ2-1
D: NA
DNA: TGTGCCAGCAGCGGACTGAACCACAATGAGCAGTTCTTC
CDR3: CASSGLNHNEQFF

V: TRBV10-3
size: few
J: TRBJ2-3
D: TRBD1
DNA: TGTGCCATCAGTGGGGACAGGGAGGGGTGGGCAGATACGCAGTATTTT
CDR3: CAISGDREGWADTQYF

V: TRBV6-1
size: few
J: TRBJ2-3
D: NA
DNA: TGTGCCAGCAGTGACGGGACTCGTCTCCATACGCAGTATTTT
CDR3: CASSDGTRLHTQYF

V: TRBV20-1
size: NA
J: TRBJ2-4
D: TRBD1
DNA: TGCAGTGCTAGAGTTTCAGTCAGGGGGCAGGCAGCCAAAAACATTCAGTACTTC
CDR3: CSARVSVRGQAAKNIQYF

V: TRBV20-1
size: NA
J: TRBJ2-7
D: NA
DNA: TGCAGCGCTCGGGGGAGAGTGGCGTACGAGCAGTACTTC
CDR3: CSARGRVAYEQYF

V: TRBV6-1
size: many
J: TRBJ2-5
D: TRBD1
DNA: TGTGCCAGCACCAAACCGGGACAGGGGAAGGAGACCCAGTACTTC
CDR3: CASTKPGQGKETQYF

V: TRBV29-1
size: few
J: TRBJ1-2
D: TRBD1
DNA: TGCAGCGTTGGGACAGGGGATATCTACACCTTC
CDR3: CSVGTGDIYTF